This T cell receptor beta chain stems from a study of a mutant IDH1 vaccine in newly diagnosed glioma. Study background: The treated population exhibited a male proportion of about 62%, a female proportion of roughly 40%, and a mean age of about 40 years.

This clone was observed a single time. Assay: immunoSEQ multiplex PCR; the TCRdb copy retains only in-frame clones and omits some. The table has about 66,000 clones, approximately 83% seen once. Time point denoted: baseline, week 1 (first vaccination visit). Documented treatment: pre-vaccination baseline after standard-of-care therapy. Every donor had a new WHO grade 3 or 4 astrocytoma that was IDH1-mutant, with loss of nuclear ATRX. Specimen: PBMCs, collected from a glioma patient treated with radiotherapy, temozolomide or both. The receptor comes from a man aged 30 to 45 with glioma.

This CDR3 is CASSEAGTFRLSPFRETQYF. For the CDR3, the DNA is TGTGCCAGCAGTGAAGCGGGTACCTTCCGGTTGAGCCCCTTCCGAGAGACCCAGTACTTC. The chain recombines TRBV6-1 with TRBJ2-5; D ambiguous. The CDR3 runs 20 residues. V was pared by 0 bases and J by 4 bases, with 27 bases between. The germline V gene encodes CDR1 MNHNS and CDR2 SASEGT.